These 31 T cell receptor beta chains were all obtained from the same sample, sequenced in a study of response to subunit inactivated influenza vaccine. TCRdb passed the RT-PCR reads through MiXCR, listing each CDR3 protein once. The sample contains hundreds of thousands of distinct CDR3 sequences, approximately 15% of which appear only once. Material: PBMCs from blood, obtained 11 to 12 days after vaccination. The receptors shown here come from a middle-aged man who received an inactivated influenza vaccine.

The V gene is TRBV29-1, the J gene TRBJ1-1; weak D call: TRBD1 (5 bases). V dropped 4 bases and J dropped 1 base, with 7 bases sitting between them. The germline V gene has CDR1 SQVTM and CDR2 ANQGSEA. This CDR3 spans 12 amino acids. The CDR3 DNA reads TGCAGCGTTGCAGACAGGAACACTGAAGCTTTCTTT. Translation gives CSVADRNTEAFF.

This clonotype has only a few counts. The chain employs TRBV7-9 and TRBJ2-7; D may be TRBD2 (5 bases). Germline V gene data show CDR1 as SEHNR and CDR2 as FQNEAQ (reference sequence). The CDR3 is 14 amino acids. Trimming took off 3 bases at V and 3 bases at J, with 12 bases between the two ends. CDR3 sequence (DNA): TGTGCCAGCAGCTTCGACCGGGATTTCTACGAGCAGTACTTC. Protein sequence: CASSFDRDFYEQYF. The variable domain in full, with the rest retrieved from reference TRBV7-9 and TRBJ2-7, is DTGVSQNPRHKITKRGQNVTFRCDPISEHNRLYWYRQTLGQGPEFLTYFQNEAQLEKSRLLSDRFSAERPKGSFSTLEIQRTEQGDSAMYLCASSFDRDFYEQYFGPGTRLTVT.

This clonotype has more than one count but fewer than ten. The V and J genes are TRBV4-2 and TRBJ2-5; 10 positions agree with TRBD2. Germline loops: CDR1 LGHNA, CDR2 YNFKEQ. CDR3 size: 15 residues. The V gene end was trimmed by 1 base and the J gene end by 4 bases; junction bases not matched to a gene: 3. CDR3 sequence reads: CASSQVAGGAETQYF. Written as DNA, the CDR3 is TGTGCCAGCAGCCAAGTAGCGGGGGGCGCAGAGACCCAGTACTTC.

This clonotype was counted a few times. The chain recombines TRBV5-1 with TRBJ2-2; D gene unclear. Trimming shortened V by 4 bases and J by 4 bases, and 11 bases separated the two germline ends. The CDR3 is 14 amino acids. Germline CDR1 is SGHRS and CDR2 is YFSETQ. As DNA, the CDR3 is TGCGCCAGCAGCCTGGACCCAATCACCGGGGAGCTGTTTTTT. Translation gives CASSLDPITGELFF.

The rearrangement uses TRBV6-2 or TRBV6-3 and TRBJ2-7; 14 nucleotides align to TRBD2. J was trimmed by 1 base and V by 4 bases; bases with no gene match: 3. Germline CDR1 and CDR2: MNHEY and SVGEGT. This CDR3 has 16 amino acids. For the CDR3, the DNA is TGTGCCAGCAGTTCCCGGACTAGCGGGAGGTCCTACGAGCAGTACTTC. This encodes CASSSRTSGRSYEQYF.

The CDR3 region is CATRDNPYNEQFF. In DNA form, the CDR3 reads TGTGCCACCCGGGACAACCCATACAATGAGCAGTTCTTC. The chain is built from TRBV7-2 and TRBJ2-1; maybe TRBD1 (6 bases). Germline CDR1 and CDR2: SGHTA and FQGNSA. V was clipped by 10 bases and J by 4 bases, with 14 bases between them. CDR3 size: 13 residues.

The rearrangement uses TRBV27 and TRBJ2-7, with unresolved D. The ends were cut back, 0 bases at V and 4 bases at J, with 22 bases in the middle. This CDR3 is 18 amino acids long. Germline lookup yields CDR1 MNHEY and CDR2 SMNVEV (reference sequence). CDR3 bases: TGTGCCAGCAGTTTATCAGGGATTCTGGGGAACCCCGATTACGAGCAGTACTTC. Its translation is CASSLSGILGNPDYEQYF.

This clonotype has a single count. The chain couples TRBV20-1 to TRBJ2-7, with 7 bases aligning to TRBD2. V lost 6 bases and J lost 6; bases outside the gene matches: 11. CDR1 is DFQATT, CDR2 SNEGSKA, per germline (reference sequence). The CDR3 loop spans 13 amino acids. For the CDR3, the DNA is TGCAGTGCAATAGTCCGGGACTACTGCGAGCAGTACTTC. Translating gives CSAIVRDYCEQYF.

This clonotype was seen more than once but under ten times. The chain joins TRBV20-1 to TRBJ2-7, with TRBD1 identical over 7 bases. The CDR3 totals 14 residues. The germline CDR1 and CDR2 sequences are DFQATT and SNEGSKA (reference sequence). Trimming took 2 bases from V and 7 from J; bases not matched to a gene: 11. The CDR3 sequence: CSARSRQGRREQYF. Here the CDR3 DNA reads TGCAGTGCTAGATCACGACAGGGCCGGAGAGAGCAGTACTTC.

The chain couples TRBV6-1 to TRBJ1-2; tentatively, D is TRBD1 (5 bases). V lost 6 bases and J 4 bases, leaving 12 bases between the germline ends. Germline values: CDR1 MNHNS, CDR2 SASEGT. The CDR3 loop spans 13 amino acids. The CDR3 is CASSLTVFYGYTF. DNA for the CDR3: TGTGCCAGCAGCCTGACAGTCTTCTATGGCTACACCTTC.

This clonotype has more than one count but fewer than ten. The chain joins TRBV7-9 to TRBJ1-5, with a tentative D call TRBD1 (6 bases). The CDR3 contains 16 residues. Trimming shortened V by 4 bases and J by 5 bases, and 18 bases separated the two germline ends. Germline values: CDR1 SEHNR, CDR2 FQNEAQ (reference sequence). For the CDR3, the DNA is TGTGCCAGCAGCTCCTGGACAGCCGGATTCGATCAGCCCCAGCATTTT. This sequence encodes CASSSWTAGFDQPQHF.

The CDR3 sequence: CSAPTSGGAGDYNEQFF. The CDR3 DNA follows: TGCAGTGCCCCGACTAGCGGGGGGGCTGGGGATTACAATGAGCAGTTCTTC. The chain recombines TRBV20-1 with TRBJ2-1; 14 nucleotides match TRBD2. CDR3 length equals 17 residues. CDR1 is DFQATT, CDR2 SNEGSKA, per germline (reference sequence). Trimming took 6 bases from V and 4 from J; bases not matched to a gene: 11.

This clonotype was found many times. The J gene is TRBJ1-2, the V gene TRBV4-2; D ambiguous. V lost 0 bases to trimming and J lost 9 bases, with 11 bases between them. The CDR3 is 13 residues long. Germline CDR1 LGHNA, CDR2 YNFKEQ. The CDR3 DNA reads as TGTGCCAGCAGCCAAGAATCGGGCTCGCGCTACACCTTC. Translating it yields CASSQESGSRYTF.

The rearrangement links TRBV28 to TRBJ2-7; D may be TRBD2 (6 bases). Germline loops: CDR1 MDHEN, CDR2 SYDVKM. The V end lost 4 bases, the J end lost 2 bases, and 12 bases lay between the germline ends. The CDR3 loop spans 14 amino acids. CDR3 sequence (DNA): TGTGCCAGCAGTTCCCGGGACTGGACCTACGAGCAGTACTTC. Its translation is CASSSRDWTYEQYF.

This clonotype was counted a few times. This chain joins TRBV11-2 and TRBJ2-7; 12 bases align to TRBD1. J lost 7 bases, V lost 6 bases, and 10 bases had no gene match. Germline CDR1 reads SGHAT; CDR2 reads FQNNGV. The CDR3 sequence is 15 residues long. For the CDR3, the DNA is TGTGCCAGCAGATTGGTTCGGGACAGGGGGCGTGAGCAGTACTTC. Its protein is CASRLVRDRGREQYF.

The genes are TRBV3-1 and TRBJ2-1, with 13 bases that match TRBD2. The CDR3 is 16 amino acids. Unmatched junction bases numbered 11, after V lost 3 bases and J lost 12 bases. From germline, CDR1 is LGHDT and CDR2 YNNKEL (reference sequence). CDR3 sequence: CASSQPGLAGSYGQFF. The CDR3, as DNA: TGTGCCAGCAGCCAGCCGGGACTAGCGGGGTCTTATGGGCAGTTCTTC.

Points on this clonotype: An end of the junction does not agree with germline; a read error may underlie this. The chain recombines TRBV7-2 with TRBJ2-7; 10 nucleotides agree with TRBD1. The CDR3 is 16 residues long. The germline CDR1 and CDR2 sequences are SGHTA and FQGNSA. CDR3: CASSWGQGTGSYEQYF. CDR3 DNA sequence: TGTGCCAGTAGCTGGGGACAGGGGACTGGGTCCTACGAGCAGTACTTC.

The table lists this clonotype with a few counts. The genes are TRBV20-1 and TRBJ1-2, with 9 positions matching TRBD1. J was trimmed by 5 bases and V by 1 base; bases with no gene match: 8. Germline lookup yields CDR1 DFQATT and CDR2 SNEGSKA (reference sequence). The CDR3 covers 15 residues. CDR3: CSARGSGQGIYGYTF. The CDR3 DNA follows: TGCAGTGCTAGAGGGTCGGGACAGGGAATTTATGGCTACACCTTC.

The rearrangement links TRBV6-1 to TRBJ2-2; no clear D. The V gene lost 3 bases and the J gene lost 7 bases, with 12 bases spanning the gap. This CDR3 comprises 14 residues. Germline loops: CDR1 MNHNS, CDR2 SASEGT. Here the CDR3 reads CASSDGTRSGELFF. CDR3 DNA: TGTGCCAGCAGTGATGGTACGAGGAGCGGGGAGCTGTTTTTT.

The chain couples TRBV3-1 to TRBJ2-7, with D uncertain. The CDR3 length is 15 residues. The V end was cut by 2 bases, the J end by 2 bases, with 13 bases between. Per the germline V gene, CDR1 is LGHDT and CDR2 is YNNKEL (reference sequence). The DNA of the CDR3 is TGTGCCAGCAGCCAACAGGTGCCTTGTACCTACGAGCAGTACTTC. It is translated as CASSQQVPCTYEQYF.

V gene TRBV7-9 combines with J gene TRBJ1-4; possibly TRBD1 for D (6 bases). Germline V lookup: CDR1 SEHNR, CDR2 FQNEAQ (reference sequence). Trimming cost V 5 bases and J 7 bases, with 17 bases left between them. The CDR3 totals 15 residues. The CDR3 DNA reads as TGTGCCAGCAGCGTCAACAGGGAATTGCCTGAAAAACTGTTTTTT. It specifies CASSVNRELPEKLFF.

As for this clonotype: A much larger clone is a single base away; this may be a read error. This sequence joins TRBV6-2 or TRBV6-3 and TRBJ2-1; 10 bases are a match to TRBD2. CDR1 and CDR2 from the germline V gene are MNHEY and SVGEGT. This CDR3 contains 15 residues. As DNA, the CDR3 is TGTGCCAGCAGTTATAGCGGGGGGTCCTACAATGACCAGTTCTTC. Translating gives CASSYSGGSYNDQFF.

V and J are TRBV5-1 and TRBJ2-1; 9 positions match TRBD2. The V gene end was trimmed by 4 bases and the J gene end by 5 bases; junction bases not matched to a gene: 7. Looked up from germline, CDR1 is SGHRS and CDR2 is YFSETQ. The CDR3 spans 15 residues. CDR3 DNA: TGCGCCAGCAGCGTGGGACTAGCAACGAACAATGAGCAGTTCTTC. Translation gives CASSVGLATNNEQFF.

This clonotype was seen more than once but under ten times. This rearrangement joins TRBV12-3 or TRBV12-4 to TRBJ2-1, with TRBD2 matching 11 bases. There are 15 residues in the CDR3. V shed 3 bases and J 8 bases; nucleotides not matched to a gene: 6. The CDR3 protein is CASSLWLAGGYEQFF. CDR3 bases: TGTGCCAGCAGTTTGTGGCTAGCGGGAGGCTATGAGCAGTTCTTC.

This clonotype showed up just a few times. CDR3 nucleotides: TGCAGTGCTAAGCCGGCGGGAGGGCTCGTTTACAATGAGCAGTTCTTC. Its protein is CSAKPAGGLVYNEQFF. The chain employs TRBV20-1 and TRBJ2-1, with 9 positions matching TRBD2. From germline, CDR1 is DFQATT and CDR2 SNEGSKA (reference sequence). J gave up 4 bases and V 4 bases, and 11 bases lay outside the gene matches. The CDR3 extends over 16 amino acids.

This clonotype was seen more than once but under ten times. This chain joins TRBV2 and TRBJ1-2; 10 bases are shared with TRBD1. In germline, CDR1 is SNHLY, CDR2 FYNNEI. The CDR3 is 14 residues long. The V segment lost 7 bases and the J segment 6 bases; nucleotides outside the gene matches: 8. The CDR3 DNA reads TGTGCCAGCAAAGGGGACAGGGGAGCCGATGGCTACACCTTC. It is translated as CASKGDRGADGYTF.

This clonotype turned up a few times. The chain links TRBV5-1 to TRBJ1-2; perhaps TRBD1 as D (6 bases). Deletions cut 0 bases from V and 4 bases from J, with 13 bases between. Germline V gene data show CDR1 as SGHRS and CDR2 as YFSETQ. This CDR3 has 15 amino acids. CDR3 bases: TGCGCCAGCAGCTTGGAGGGGGGGCCTGGCTATGGCTACACCTTC. The encoded protein is CASSLEGGPGYGYTF.

This clonotype came up a few times. V is TRBV15 and J is TRBJ2-2; no clear D gene. CDR1 LNHNV and CDR2 YYDKDF come from the germline V gene (reference sequence). The CDR3 is 11 amino acids. Trimming took 6 bases from V and 7 from J, leaving 6 bases between them. CDR3 sequence reads: CATRYNGELFF. DNA for the CDR3: TGTGCCACCAGGTACAACGGGGAGCTGTTTTTT. The full variable domain, rest sourced from reference TRBV15 and TRBJ2-2, is DAMVIQNPRYQVTQFGKPVTLSCSQTLNHNVMYWYQQKSSQAPKLLFHYYDKDFNNEADTPDNFQSRRPNTSFCFLDIRSPGLGDTAMYLCATRYNGELFFGEGSRLTVL.

This clonotype was seen more than once but under ten times. V usage is TRBV15 and J usage is TRBJ2-4; a possible D gene is TRBD1 (6 bases). Germline V gene sequence: CDR1 LNHNV, CDR2 YYDKDF (reference sequence). This CDR3 has 15 residues. The V end lost 0 bases, the J end lost 5 bases, and 11 bases lay between the germline ends. CDR3 in DNA: TGTGCCACCAGCAGAGATATACAGGGACAAAACATTCAGTACTTC. This sequence encodes CATSRDIQGQNIQYF. The variable domain in full, completed from reference TRBV15 and TRBJ2-4, reads DAMVIQNPRYQVTQFGKPVTLSCSQTLNHNVMYWYQQKSSQAPKLLFHYYDKDFNNEADTPDNFQSRRPNTSFCFLDIRSPGLGDTAMYLCATSRDIQGQNIQYFGAGTRLSVL.

The rearrangement uses TRBV11-2 and TRBJ2-7; 9 bases map to TRBD1. The germline gives CDR1 SGHAT, CDR2 FQNNGV. V lost 4 bases to trimming and J lost 6 bases; unmatched junction nucleotides: 10. The CDR3 is 15 residues long. CDR3 sequence reads: CASSSLRDRVPEQYF. For the CDR3, the DNA is TGTGCCAGCAGCTCCCTCCGGGACAGGGTACCCGAGCAGTACTTC.

This clonotype appeared many times. This chain connects TRBV5-5 to TRBJ2-1, with D possibly being TRBD2 (6 bases). V dropped 0 bases and J dropped 12 bases, with 16 bases sitting between them. The CDR3 sequence is 14 residues long. Germline values: CDR1 SGHKS, CDR2 YYEKEE (reference sequence). Here the CDR3 reads CASSLGTTPPVQFF. The CDR3 bases are TGTGCCAGCAGCTTGGGGACTACTCCGCCGGTGCAGTTCTTC.